What follows is one T cell receptor (beta chain) and its context. Unique molecular identifiers featured in how the TCRbeta library was prepared. TCRdb re-derived calls from the PCR reads in MiXCR, one entry per CDR3 protein. The table shows approximately 340,000 distinct CDR3 sequences, with 9% to 12% occurring only once. The entry originates in a study of T-cell reconstitution after alpha-beta-depleted transplantation in children. Germline CDR1 is SQVTM and CDR2 is ANQGSEA. The CDR3 length is 14 residues. V was shortened by 6 bases and J by 0 bases, with 11 bases between the two germline ends. The chain has TRBV29-1 and TRBJ2-2; D perhaps matches TRBD1 (5 bases). This sample comprised PBMCs from the stem cell graft donor, obtained from the stem cell graft. This clonotype was sampled from a human donor who donated a stem cell graft to a child with acute lymphoblastic leukemia. The CDR3 region has the DNA TGCAGCGTCCCTCAGGGTCCGAACACCGGGGAGCTGTTTTTT. Its protein is CSVPQGPNTGELFF.